The 19 T cell receptor beta chains below come from one sample, sequenced in a study of neurological immune-mediated disorders. MiXCR, run by TCRdb on the 5' RACE reads, gives a single entry per CDR3 protein. This sample has about 95,000 distinct CDR3 sequences, with 3.5% to 4% found just once. Sequencing used PBMCs. The source is a woman aged 18-29 years with multiple sclerosis.

There are many counts of this clonotype. V is TRBV7-2 and J is TRBJ2-2, with 8 positions matching TRBD2. The germline V gene has CDR1 SGHTA and CDR2 FQGNSA. With V trimmed by 8 bases and J by 2 bases, 1 base remained unmatched. The CDR3 has 13 residues. CDR3 loop: CASLAGNTGELFF. CDR3 bases: TGTGCCAGCCTAGCGGGTAACACCGGGGAGCTGTTTTTT. Full variable domain (outside the CDR3, taken from reference TRBV7-2 and TRBJ2-2): GAGVSQSPSNKVTEKGKDVELRCDPISGHTALYWYRQSLGQGLEFLIYFQGNSAPDKSGLPSDRFSAERTGGSVSTLTIQRTQQEDSAVYLCASLAGNTGELFFGEGSRLTVL.

Many counts were recorded for this clonotype. V usage is TRBV20-1 and J usage is TRBJ1-1, with D perhaps TRBD1 (5 bases). V was shortened by 0 bases and J by 1 base, with 15 bases between the two germline ends. This CDR3 is 16 amino acids long. Per germline, CDR1 DFQATT and CDR2 SNEGSKA (reference sequence). CDR3 residues: CSARDARAGQNTEAFF. CDR3 coding DNA: TGCAGTGCTAGAGATGCTCGGGCAGGGCAGAACACTGAAGCTTTCTTT.

This clonotype was detected many times. The chain joins TRBV27 to TRBJ2-2; TRBD1 matches at 7 bases. V trimming: 8 bases; J trimming: 2 bases; junction bases outside the gene matches: 8. CDR1 and CDR2 from the germline V gene are MNHEY and SMNVEV (reference sequence). This CDR3 comprises 15 residues. In DNA form, the CDR3 reads TGTGCCAGCCGAAGTAGGGACAGAAACACCGGGGAGCTGTTTTTT. It encodes CASRSRDRNTGELFF.

This clonotype was found a few times. This may be a read error, as it is one base from a much larger clone. The CDR3 DNA sequence: TGTGCCAGCTCCAAGGACAGGGGGACCTACAATGAGCAGTTCTTC. This translates into CASSKDRGTYNEQFF. V gene TRBV18 combines with J gene TRBJ2-1, with 10 bases fitting TRBD1. CDR1 KGHSH and CDR2 LQKENI come from the germline V gene. J lost 2 bases, V lost 6 bases, and 4 bases had no gene match. This CDR3 comprises 15 residues.

CDR3: CASSPRRGAKNIQYF. Here the CDR3 DNA reads TGTGCCAGCAGCCCCCGTCGGGGGGCCAAAAACATTCAGTACTTC. This chain links TRBV11-2 with TRBJ2-4; maybe TRBD2 (6 bases). CDR3 length equals 15 residues. V was pared by 5 bases and J by 1 base, with 12 bases between. Germline V gene sequence: CDR1 SGHAT, CDR2 FQNNGV. Together with reference TRBV11-2 and TRBJ2-4, the CDR3 gives the full variable domain: EAGVAQSPRYKIIEKRQSVAFWCNPISGHATLYWYQQILGQGPKLLIQFQNNGVVDDSQLPKDRFSAERLKGVDSTLKIQPAKLEDSAVYLCASSPRRGAKNIQYFGAGTRLSVL.

In its sample, this clonotype was seen many times. The chain uses TRBV7-9 and TRBJ1-5; the D is unclear. The CDR3 length is 12 residues. Between the trimmed V and J ends, which lost 4 bases and 6 bases, there was a span of 7 bases. The germline CDR1 and CDR2 sequences are SEHNR and FQNEAQ (reference sequence). The CDR3 DNA is TGTGCCAGCAGCTCCCAGAGTCAGCCCCAGCATTTT. It codes for CASSSQSQPQHF.

The chain employs TRBV19 and TRBJ2-1, with D hard to call. This CDR3 region has 13 residues. V was shortened by 4 bases and J by 10 bases, with 14 bases between the two germline ends. The germline V gene encodes CDR1 LNHDA and CDR2 SQIVND (reference sequence). The CDR3 DNA follows: TGTGCCAGTAGTACTTTGACAACCAGCGAGCAGTTCTTC. It encodes CASSTLTTSEQFF.

This clonotype was counted ten times or more. V and J are TRBV10-3 and TRBJ1-2; D unresolved. CDR1 is ENHRY and CDR2 is SYGVKD in the germline V gene. This CDR3 is built from 11 residues. V was pared by 11 bases and J by 3 bases, with 10 bases between. CDR3 sequence (DNA): TGTGCCGCAGGAGGACACTATGGCTACACCTTC. It encodes CAAGGHYGYTF.

There are many counts of this clonotype. V is TRBV5-1 and J is TRBJ1-1; D not certain. CDR1 SGHRS and CDR2 YFSETQ come from the germline V gene. With 0 bases removed from V and 4 bases from J, the gap between germline ends came to 13 bases. This CDR3 comprises 15 residues. CDR3 loop: CASSLAPGLFTEAFF. CDR3 sequence (DNA): TGCGCCAGCAGCTTGGCCCCAGGACTCTTCACTGAAGCTTTCTTT.

This clonotype showed up many times. The chain employs TRBV5-1 and TRBJ2-1; 7 nucleotides align to TRBD1. Germline V gene sequence: CDR1 SGHRS, CDR2 YFSETQ. This CDR3 contains 14 residues. The ends lost 1 base at V and 4 bases at J; junction bases unmatched: 2. CDR3: CASSLTGEYNEQFF. The DNA for the CDR3 is TGCGCCAGCAGCTTGACAGGGGAGTACAATGAGCAGTTCTTC.

This clonotype was counted at least ten times. The CDR3 DNA reads TGCGCCAGCAGTGATAAAATCGTGGAGGGGACGAGGTCTGAAGCTTTCTTT. Protein sequence: CASSDKIVEGTRSEAFF. V gene TRBV10-1 combines with J gene TRBJ1-1, with D perhaps TRBD1 (5 bases). Germline assignment: CDR1 WNHNN and CDR2 SYGVQD (reference sequence). V lost 3 bases, J lost 6 bases, and 23 bases lay in between. The length of the CDR3 is 17 residues.

In this sample, this clonotype turned up many times. This chain uses TRBV7-2 with TRBJ2-7; tentative D call: TRBD2 (5 bases). Deletions cut 5 bases from V and 0 bases from J, with 23 bases between. In germline, CDR1 is SGHTA, CDR2 FQGNSA. The CDR3 runs to 18 residues. The chain's CDR3 is CASSVGLGGAGDSYEQYF. In DNA, the CDR3 is TGTGCCAGCAGCGTAGGATTAGGAGGTGCCGGGGACTCCTACGAGCAGTACTTC. The variable domain in full, with the rest retrieved from reference TRBV7-2 and TRBJ2-7, is GAGVSQSPSNKVTEKGKDVELRCDPISGHTALYWYRQSLGQGLEFLIYFQGNSAPDKSGLPSDRFSAERTGGSVSTLTIQRTQQEDSAVYLCASSVGLGGAGDSYEQYFGPGTRLTVT.

This clonotype was detected many times. The chain combines TRBV10-3 with TRBJ2-3; D is unresolved. V shed 8 bases and J shed 0 bases, with 12 bases lying between them. Germline lookup yields CDR1 ENHRY and CDR2 SYGVKD. This CDR3 comprises 14 residues. The CDR3 reads CAIAIASSTDTQYF. The CDR3 DNA reads as TGTGCCATCGCCATCGCGTCCAGCACAGATACGCAGTATTTT.

The chain couples TRBV9 to TRBJ2-3; D is uncertain. The CDR3 contains 14 residues. The V gene's germline CDR1 is SGDLS and CDR2 YYNGEE. Trimming removed 4 bases at V and 0 bases at J, with 9 bases between. CDR3 nucleotide sequence: TGTGCCAGCAGCTCCAGGTCTAGCACAGATACGCAGTATTTT. Translating it yields CASSSRSSTDTQYF.

The sample holds many counts of this clonotype. The chain employs TRBV28 and TRBJ2-7; 10 positions match TRBD2. Germline loops: CDR1 MDHEN, CDR2 SYDVKM. This CDR3 is built from 14 residues. Trimming cost V 6 bases and J 4 bases; bases outside gene matches: 6. The CDR3 DNA sequence: TGTGCCAGCAGCCGAATAGCGGGAGGTTACGAGCAGTACTTC. Translated, it gives CASSRIAGGYEQYF.

This clonotype was seen many times. V is TRBV5-1 and J is TRBJ1-1, with D possibly matching TRBD1 (5 bases). CDR3 length: 15 amino acids. Germline V gene lookup returns CDR1 SGHRS and CDR2 YFSETQ. V was cut by 0 bases and J by 5 bases, with 14 bases left in between. CDR3 residues: CASSLALGTVTEAFF. The CDR3 coding sequence is TGCGCCAGCAGCTTGGCTCTGGGGACCGTGACTGAAGCTTTCTTT.

The J gene is TRBJ2-3, the V gene TRBV9, with D unresolved. Germline assignment: CDR1 SGDLS and CDR2 YYNGEE. CDR3 length: 13 residues. The ends were cut back, 4 bases at V and 4 bases at J, with 10 bases in the middle. For the CDR3, the DNA is TGTGCCAGCAGCCAGATAGGTTCAGATACGCAGTATTTT. This encodes CASSQIGSDTQYF.

At least ten counts were recorded for this clonotype. V is TRBV27 and J is TRBJ2-7, with TRBD2 matching 11 bases. The CDR3 loop spans 15 amino acids. Germline trimming cut 5 bases from V and 2 bases from J; bases unmatched to any gene: 5. Germline loops: CDR1 MNHEY, CDR2 SMNVEV (reference sequence). Written as DNA, the CDR3 is TGTGCCAGCAGTCTTTTAGCGGGAGGGCCCTACGAGCAGTACTTC. It is translated as CASSLLAGGPYEQYF.

The sample holds many counts of this clonotype. The rearrangement uses TRBV7-9 and TRBJ1-1; D is possibly TRBD1 (5 bases). The CDR3 runs 17 residues. Deletions cut 5 bases from V and 0 bases from J, with 19 bases between. From germline, CDR1 is SEHNR and CDR2 FQNEAQ (reference sequence). CDR3 DNA: TGTGCCAGCAGCATTGGGACGGTGACGGGGTTGAACACTGAAGCTTTCTTT. It yields the protein CASSIGTVTGLNTEAFF.